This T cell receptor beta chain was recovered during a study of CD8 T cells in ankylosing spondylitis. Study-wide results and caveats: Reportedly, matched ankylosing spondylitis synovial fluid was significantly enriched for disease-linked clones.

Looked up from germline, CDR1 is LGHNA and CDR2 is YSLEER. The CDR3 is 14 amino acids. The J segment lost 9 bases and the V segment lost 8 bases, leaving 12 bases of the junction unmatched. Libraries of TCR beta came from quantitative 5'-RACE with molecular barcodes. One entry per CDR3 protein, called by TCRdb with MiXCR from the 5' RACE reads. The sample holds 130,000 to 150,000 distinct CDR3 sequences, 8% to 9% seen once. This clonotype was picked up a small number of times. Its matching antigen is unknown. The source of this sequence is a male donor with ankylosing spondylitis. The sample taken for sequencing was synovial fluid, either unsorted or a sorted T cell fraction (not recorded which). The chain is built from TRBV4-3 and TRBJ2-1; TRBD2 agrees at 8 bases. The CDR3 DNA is TGCGCCAGCGGCGGACGGGAGGGCCTCGGTGAGCAGTTCTTC. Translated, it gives CASGGREGLGEQFF.